A single sample gave rise to the 19 T cell receptor beta chains below, sequenced in a study of liver allograft versus peripheral blood T cells. Study context: The authors compared T cell receptor repertoires in transplanted livers with those in the peripheral blood of recipients.

A single record per CDR3 protein comes from TCRdb applying MiXCR to the reads. The data contain 9,700 or so distinct CDR3 sequences, approximately 26% of them singletons. All receptors come from a human patient who had a liver transplant. Among the T cells, some may be from the graft donor.

The chain uses TRBV6-6 and TRBJ2-2; 10 bases fit TRBD2. The CDR3 is made up of 15 amino acids. Germline values: CDR1 MNHNY, CDR2 SVGAGI (reference sequence). Losses at the gene ends were 2 bases for V and 3 bases for J; bases not matched to a gene: 0. The CDR3 loop is CASSYLAGDTGELFF. The CDR3 nucleotides read TGTGCCAGCAGTTACCTAGCGGGAGACACCGGGGAGCTGTTTTTT.

The table lists this clonotype with a few counts. The chain uses TRBV12-3 or TRBV12-4 and TRBJ1-1, with unresolved D. Trimming cost V 1 base and J 1 base, with 7 bases left between them. This CDR3 comprises 14 residues. CDR3 in amino acids: CASSLGSGNTEAFF. Written as DNA, the CDR3 is TGTGCCAGCAGTTTAGGATCCGGGAACACTGAAGCTTTCTTT.

This clonotype counts as medium-sized. The chain recombines TRBV27 with TRBJ2-5; D perhaps matches TRBD1 (6 bases). CDR1 and CDR2 from the germline V gene are MNHEY and SMNVEV (reference sequence). The CDR3 has 15 residues. Trimming pared 2 bases from V and 5 bases from J, leaving 15 bases between. CDR3 sequence reads: CASSLQAGVEETQYF. CDR3 sequence (DNA): TGTGCCAGCAGTTTACAGGCAGGGGTAGAGGAGACCCAGTACTTC.

A few counts support this clonotype. The rearrangement links TRBV11-1 to TRBJ2-3; D remains unclear. V dropped 5 bases and J dropped 0 bases, with 15 bases sitting between them. The CDR3 extends over 16 amino acids. Germline V gene sequence: CDR1 SGHAT, CDR2 FQDESV (reference sequence). CDR3 DNA: TGTGCCAGCAGCGATAACGGGCGGCAGAGCACAGATACGCAGTATTTT. Encoded protein: CASSDNGRQSTDTQYF.

Many counts were recorded for this clonotype. V is TRBV6-1 and J is TRBJ2-7, with 9 bases that match TRBD1. This CDR3 has 14 residues. J was trimmed by 5 bases and V by 0 bases; bases with no gene match: 2. Germline loops: CDR1 MNHNS, CDR2 SASEGT. The CDR3 spells CASSEADRGDEQYF. CDR3 nucleotides: TGTGCCAGCAGTGAAGCTGACAGGGGGGACGAGCAGTACTTC.

This sequence joins TRBV6-6 and TRBJ2-5; D unclear. The CDR3 loop spans 13 amino acids. Germline CDR1 is MNHNY and CDR2 is SVGAGI (reference sequence). V was pared by 6 bases and J by 4 bases, with 12 bases between. The CDR3 region has the DNA TGTGCCAGCAGCCCTCACCCGGGAGAGACCCAGTACTTC. This codes for CASSPHPGETQYF.

Of note for this clonotype: A much larger clonotype is one base distant, so this may be a read error. This chain joins TRBV10-3 and TRBJ1-5; D remains ambiguous. The CDR3 spans 15 residues. V gave up 3 bases and J gave up 4 bases, with 13 bases separating them. CDR1 ENHRY and CDR2 SYGVKD come from the germline V gene. The CDR3 spells CAISDSGRENQPQHF. CDR3 in DNA: TGTGCCATCAGTGATTCGGGGAGAGAGAATCAGCCCCAGCATTTT.

This clonotype was seen a handful of times. The genes are TRBV20-1 and TRBJ2-5; possible D gene TRBD2, 6 bases. Trimming took 4 bases from V and 1 from J, leaving 16 bases between them. CDR3 length: 15 residues. Germline V gene lookup returns CDR1 DFQATT and CDR2 SNEGSKA (reference sequence). The CDR3 bases are TGCAGTGCTATTAAACCTAGCGCTTTCCAAGAGACCCAGTACTTC. Its protein is CSAIKPSAFQETQYF.

This clonotype rates as medium-sized. The chain has TRBV18 and TRBJ2-1, with D hard to call. Germline V gene lookup returns CDR1 KGHSH and CDR2 LQKENI. Deletions cut 6 bases from V and 5 bases from J, with 17 bases between. The CDR3 has 15 residues. In DNA, the CDR3 is TGTGCCAGCTCCCGGCCGGCCCCCTCAAACAATGAGCAGTTCTTC. Translating gives CASSRPAPSNNEQFF.

Relative to its sample, this clonotype is medium-sized. This chain links TRBV6-5 with TRBJ2-3; D is ambiguous. Germline V gene data show CDR1 as MNHEY and CDR2 as SVGAGI. Trimming shortened V by 0 bases and J by 3 bases, and 4 bases separated the two germline ends. The CDR3 extends over 13 amino acids. The CDR3 loop is CASSYSGTDTQYF. CDR3 DNA: TGTGCCAGCAGTTACTCAGGGACAGATACGCAGTATTTT.

V gene TRBV18 combines with J gene TRBJ1-4; D gene ambiguous. The germline V and J ends were trimmed by 2 bases and 0 bases, with 7 bases remaining between them. CDR3 length: 15 residues. Germline lookup yields CDR1 KGHSH and CDR2 LQKENI. CDR3 residues: CASSPFAATNEKLFF. In DNA, the CDR3 is TGTGCCAGCTCACCATTCGCTGCAACTAATGAAAAACTGTTTTTT.

This clonotype showed up just a few times. The genes are TRBV9 and TRBJ1-2; no definite D call. There are 13 residues in the CDR3. Germline V lookup: CDR1 SGDLS, CDR2 YYNGEE. V was clipped by 0 bases and J by 4 bases, with 7 bases between them. The CDR3 sequence: CASSVEGIYGYTF. The CDR3 coding sequence is TGTGCCAGCAGCGTAGAAGGTATCTATGGCTACACCTTC.

Judged by abundance, this clonotype is medium-sized. The chain recombines TRBV6-2 or TRBV6-3 with TRBJ1-6, with a tentative D call TRBD1 (5 bases). The CDR3 is 15 residues long. The V and J ends lost 5 bases and 8 bases respectively, with 16 bases between them. Germline values: CDR1 MNHEY, CDR2 SVGEGT. The CDR3 spells CASSKDRQRYSPLHF. The CDR3 DNA reads as TGTGCCAGCAGTAAAGACAGACAGAGGTATTCACCCCTCCACTTT.

This clonotype was seen a few times. The chain has TRBV20-1 and TRBJ1-1; tentative D call: TRBD1 (5 bases). Per germline, CDR1 DFQATT and CDR2 SNEGSKA (reference sequence). V shed 0 bases and J shed 0 bases, with 11 bases lying between them. The CDR3 extends over 15 amino acids. CDR3 sequence reads: CSARDRGHMNTEAFF. As DNA, the CDR3 is TGCAGTGCTAGAGATCGAGGACACATGAACACTGAAGCTTTCTTT.

As regards this clonotype: This is likely a read error, given that the CDR3 carries no conserved phenylalanine or tryptophan at its end. V gene TRBV3-1 combines with J gene TRBJ1-6; D possibly corresponds to TRBD1 (6 bases). This CDR3 has 17 residues. From germline, CDR1 is LGHDT and CDR2 YNNKEL (reference sequence). V was clipped by 0 bases and J by 7 bases, with 16 bases between them. The DNA for the CDR3 is TGTGCCAGCAGCCAAGAAGAAGGGGGGCAGGGAAATTCACCCCTCCACTCT. Its translation: CASSQEEGGQGNSPLHS.

This chain uses TRBV7-3 with TRBJ2-1, with D maybe TRBD2 (6 bases). Trimming took 5 bases from V and 2 from J, leaving 13 bases between them. The length of the CDR3 is 15 residues. Germline CDR1 is SGHTA and CDR2 is FQGTGA. The CDR3 DNA sequence: TGTGCCAGCAGCCCCGGGGGATCGACCTACAATGAGCAGTTCTTC. Translating it yields CASSPGGSTYNEQFF.

By proportion, this clonotype is medium-sized. The chain recombines TRBV24-1 with TRBJ2-1, with 9 bases matching TRBD1. V was clipped by 4 bases and J by 5 bases; unmatched bases: 5. Germline V lookup: CDR1 KGHDR, CDR2 SFDVKD. The CDR3 spans 15 residues. This CDR3 is CATSEGTGTHNEQFF. The CDR3 DNA follows: TGTGCCACCAGTGAGGGGACAGGGACGCACAATGAGCAGTTCTTC.

The V call is TRBV19, the J call TRBJ1-1; D remains unclear. The CDR3 loop spans 15 amino acids. Trimming removed 0 bases from V and 0 bases from J, with 8 bases in between. The germline V gene encodes CDR1 LNHDA and CDR2 SQIVND (reference sequence). CDR3 loop: CASSIDAGMNTEAFF. The CDR3 DNA sequence: TGTGCCAGTAGTATAGATGCAGGAATGAACACTGAAGCTTTCTTT.

By share, this clonotype counts as medium-sized (0.01 to 0.1%). J is TRBJ2-1 and V is TRBV19; 7 bases line up with TRBD2. V lost 6 bases, J lost 4 bases, and 15 bases stayed unmatched. The CDR3 extends over 17 amino acids. CDR1 and CDR2 (germline): LNHDA, SQIVND (reference sequence). CDR3 sequence: CASSPPLAAGPYNEQFF. The CDR3 DNA is TGTGCCAGTAGCCCTCCTCTAGCGGCCGGACCTTACAATGAGCAGTTCTTC.